The rows below give T cell receptor beta chains drawn from one sample of a study of shared clonotypes between healthy human individuals. TCRdb's copy holds only in-frame clones and misses some; the assay was immunoSEQ multiplex PCR. The repertoire holds some 200,000 clones, with over 50% as singletons. Source material: memory CD4+ T cells sorted from blood. These receptors originate from a man aged 25-45 years in good health. Each CDR3 is given with its conserved first and last residue. A D gene is named only where the DNA matches it firmly. Size is omitted from some rows. Given values are once, few, many or a class for expanded clones.

v_call	j_call	d_call	clone_size	cdr3_aa	cdr3_nt
TRBV7-2	TRBJ2-1	TRBD2	once	CASSRPGTSVGNEQFF	TGTGCCAGCAGCCGTCCCGGGACTAGCGTGGGCAATGAGCAGTTCTTC
TRBV7-6	TRBJ2-7	NA	NA	CASSAQNEQYF	TGTGCCAGCAGCGCCCAGAACGAGCAGTACTTC
TRBV28	TRBJ2-7	NA	NA	CASSFVIQWDGDYEQYF	TGTGCCAGCAGTTTCGTAATACAGTGGGACGGAGACTACGAGCAGTACTTC
TRBV29-1	TRBJ1-1	NA	NA	CTSFGLKNTEAFF	TGCACCTCGTTCGGGTTGAAGAACACTGAAGCTTTCTTT
TRBV7-2	TRBJ1-2	NA	once	CASSLLRDAGYTF	TGTGCCAGCAGCTTACTAAGGGACGCCGGCTACACCTTC
TRBV5-1	TRBJ1-1	NA	once	CASSLVGGAEAFF	TGCGCCAGCAGCTTGGTAGGGGGGGCTGAAGCTTTCTTT
TRBV6-1	TRBJ1-2	TRBD1	once	CASSADRAIHGYTF	TGTGCCAGCAGCGCGGACAGGGCAATTCATGGCTACACCTTC
TRBV4-1	TRBJ2-5	NA	NA	CASSRLAQETQYF	TGCGCCAGCAGCCGATTAGCCCAAGAGACCCAGTACTTC
TRBV2	TRBJ2-3	TRBD2	once	CASKREAEVTDTQYF	TGTGCCAGTAAGCGGGAGGCAGAAGTCACAGATACGCAGTATTTT
TRBV18	TRBJ1-5	NA	few	CASSPQANQPQHF	TGTGCCAGCTCACCGCAGGCGAATCAGCCCCAGCATTTT
TRBV30	TRBJ2-3	TRBD2	NA	CAWSVPALAGRQYF	TGTGCCTGGAGTGTCCCTGCTCTAGCGGGAAGGCAGTATTTT
TRBV14	TRBJ2-5	NA	NA	CASSTPLRETQYF	TGTGCCAGCAGCACGCCCCTGAGGGAGACCCAGTACTTC
TRBV7-2	TRBJ2-7	NA	NA	CASSSLQGGEQYF	TGTGCCAGCAGCTCGTTACAGGGAGGCGAGCAGTACTTC
TRBV28	TRBJ1-2	NA	once	CASSLSGNHYGYTF	TGTGCCAGCAGTTTATCAGGGAACCACTATGGCTACACCTTC
TRBV28	TRBJ1-2	NA	NA	CASSAQGLGGYTF	TGTGCCAGCAGTGCACAGGGTCTCGGTGGCTACACCTTC
TRBV7-9	TRBJ2-7	NA	NA	CASSFSSVIYEQYF	TGTGCCAGCAGCTTCTCATCTGTGATCTACGAGCAGTACTTC
TRBV6-1	TRBJ1-4	NA	NA	CASSEGLGPSTNEKLFF	TGTGCCAGCAGTGAAGGCTTGGGGCCATCAACTAATGAAAAACTGTTTTTT
TRBV6-5	TRBJ2-5	NA	NA	CASSRTVFQETQYF	TGTGCCAGCAGTAGAACAGTTTTCCAAGAGACCCAGTACTTC
TRBV2	TRBJ2-7	NA	few	CASSGELAGEQYF	TGTGCCAGCAGTGGAGAATTAGCCGGCGAGCAGTACTTC
TRBV6-5	TRBJ1-5	NA	once	CASRAFRAGNQPQHF	TGTGCCAGCAGAGCTTTTAGGGCAGGGAACCAGCCCCAGCATTTT
TRBV28	TRBJ1-1	NA	NA	CASSLLRGEAFF	TGTGCCAGCAGTTTATTGAGGGGTGAAGCTTTCTTT
TRBV5-1	TRBJ1-3	NA	NA	CASSPTMRASGNTIYF	TGCGCCAGCAGCCCCACGATGAGGGCCTCTGGAAACACCATATATTTT
TRBV5-4	TRBJ1-1	TRBD1	NA	CASSLRDRMNTEAFF	TGTGCCAGCAGCCTCCGGGACAGGATGAACACTGAAGCTTTCTTT
TRBV5-1	TRBJ2-1	NA	many	CASRPDPSWGEQFF	TGCGCCAGCAGGCCGGACCCGTCCTGGGGTGAGCAGTTCTTC
TRBV7-8	TRBJ2-7	NA	NA	CASSLETPSHGYEQYF	TGTGCCAGCAGCTTAGAAACTCCCTCTCATGGCTACGAGCAGTACTTC
TRBV6-6	TRBJ1-5	NA	NA	CASLMNSNQPQHF	TGTGCCAGCCTCATGAATAGCAATCAGCCCCAGCATTTT
TRBV14	TRBJ1-5	NA	NA	CASSQGFRQPQHF	TGTGCCAGCAGCCAAGGGTTCCGTCAGCCCCAGCATTTT
TRBV19	TRBJ2-2	TRBD2	NA	CASSIAGGTGELFF	TGTGCCAGTAGTATCGCGGGGGGCACCGGGGAGCTGTTTTTT
TRBV11-3	TRBJ1-5	NA	few	CASSSPGEGQGHF	TGTGCCAGCAGCTCACCAGGGGAGGGGCAGGGGCATTTT
TRBV10-2	TRBJ2-7	NA	NA	CASSERVGREQYF	TGCGCCAGCAGTGAAAGGGTGGGGCGGGAGCAGTACTTC
TRBV11-2	TRBJ1-1	TRBD1	NA	CASSPGTGFVNTEAFF	TGTGCCAGCAGCCCCGGGACAGGGTTCGTGAACACTGAAGCTTTCTTT
TRBV28	TRBJ1-2	NA	few	CASSSPGAANYGYTF	TGTGCCAGCAGTAGTCCAGGAGCCGCTAACTATGGCTACACCTTC
TRBV7-2	TRBJ2-3	NA	NA	CASSQIPSTDTQYF	TGTGCCAGCAGCCAAATCCCGAGCACAGATACGCAGTATTTT
TRBV5-5	TRBJ1-2	NA	once	CASSFTQAGGYTF	TGTGCCAGCAGCTTTACCCAAGCGGGTGGCTACACCTTC
TRBV7-2	TRBJ1-2	TRBD1	NA	CASNPRTGTVGYTF	TGTGCCAGCAACCCCCGCACCGGGACAGTAGGCTACACCTTC
TRBV7-2	TRBJ1-2	NA	once	CASSLVGDGYTF	TGTGCCAGCAGCTTAGTTGGAGATGGCTACACCTTC
TRBV2	TRBJ2-6	TRBD1	NA	CASSRRQGSDGSGANVLTF	TGTGCCAGCAGTCGGAGACAGGGGTCTGATGGCTCTGGGGCCAACGTCCTGACTTTC
TRBV7-2	TRBJ1-5	NA	few	CASSPLGRREPQHF	TGTGCCAGCAGCCCCCTGGGGAGGAGGGAGCCCCAGCATTTT
TRBV20-1	TRBJ2-7	NA	NA	CSAGTLYEQYF	TGCAGTGCGGGGACCCTCTACGAGCAGTACTTC
TRBV7-2	TRBJ1-5	NA	NA	CASSQRRQGTNQPQHF	TGTGCCAGCAGCCAGCGGCGGCAGGGGACGAATCAGCCCCAGCATTTT